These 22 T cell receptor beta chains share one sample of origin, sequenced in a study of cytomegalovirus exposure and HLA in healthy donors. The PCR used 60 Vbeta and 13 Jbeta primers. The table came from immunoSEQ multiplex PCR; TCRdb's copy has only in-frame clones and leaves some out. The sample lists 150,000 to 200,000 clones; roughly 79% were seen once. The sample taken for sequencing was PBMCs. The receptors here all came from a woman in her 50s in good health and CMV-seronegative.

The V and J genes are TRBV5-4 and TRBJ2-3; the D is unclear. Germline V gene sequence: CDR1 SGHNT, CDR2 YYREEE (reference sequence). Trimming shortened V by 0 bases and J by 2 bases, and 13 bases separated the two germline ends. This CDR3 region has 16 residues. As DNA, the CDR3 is TGTGCCAGCAGCTTGGAGAGTAGCAGATACACAGATACGCAGTATTTT. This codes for CASSLESSRYTDTQYF.

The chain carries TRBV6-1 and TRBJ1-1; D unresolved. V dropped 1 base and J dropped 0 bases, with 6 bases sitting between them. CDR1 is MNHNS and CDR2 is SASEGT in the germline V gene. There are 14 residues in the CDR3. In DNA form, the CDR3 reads TGTGCCAGCAGTGAAGACAGACTGAACACTGAAGCTTTCTTT. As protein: CASSEDRLNTEAFF.

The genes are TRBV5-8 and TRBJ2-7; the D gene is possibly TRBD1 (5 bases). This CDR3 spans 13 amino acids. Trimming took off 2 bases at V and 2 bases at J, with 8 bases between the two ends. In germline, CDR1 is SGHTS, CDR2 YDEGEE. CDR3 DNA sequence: TGTGCCAGCAGCTTAAGGGGAACCTACGAGCAGTACTTC. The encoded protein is CASSLRGTYEQYF.

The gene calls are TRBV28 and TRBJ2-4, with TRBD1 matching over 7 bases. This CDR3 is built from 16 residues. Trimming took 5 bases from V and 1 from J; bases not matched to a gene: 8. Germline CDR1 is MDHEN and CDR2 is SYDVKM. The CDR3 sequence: CASSPLGGAAKNIQYF. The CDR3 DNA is TGTGCCAGCAGTCCGCTAGGGGGCGCGGCCAAAAACATTCAGTACTTC.

The CDR3 is CASRPQGPSNQPQHF. CDR3 bases: TGTGCCAGCAGACCACAGGGGCCCTCCAATCAGCCCCAGCATTTT. The V and J genes are TRBV6-5 and TRBJ1-5, with 7 bases fitting TRBD1. The germline V gene encodes CDR1 MNHEY and CDR2 SVGAGI. Trimming took 6 bases from V and 3 from J; bases not matched to a gene: 8. This CDR3 contains 15 residues.

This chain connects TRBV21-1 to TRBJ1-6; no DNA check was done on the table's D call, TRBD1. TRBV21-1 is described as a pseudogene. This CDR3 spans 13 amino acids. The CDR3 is CASSFPGNSPLHF. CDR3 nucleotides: TGTGCCAGCAGCTTCCCAGGGAACTCACCCCTCCACTTT.

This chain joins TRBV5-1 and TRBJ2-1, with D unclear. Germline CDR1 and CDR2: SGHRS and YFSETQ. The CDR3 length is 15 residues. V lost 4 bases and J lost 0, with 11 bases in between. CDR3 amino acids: CASSVQSSSYNEQFF. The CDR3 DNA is TGCGCCAGCAGCGTCCAATCCAGCTCCTACAATGAGCAGTTCTTC.

In DNA form, the CDR3 reads TGTGCCAGCAGTTTATTAGCGGGAGTGGGGGATACGCAGTATTTT. It is translated as CASSLLAGVGDTQYF. V usage is TRBV27 and J usage is TRBJ2-3; 9 positions match TRBD2. The germline CDR1 and CDR2 sequences are MNHEY and SMNVEV (reference sequence). CDR3 length equals 15 residues. Unmatched junction bases numbered 5, after V lost 1 base and J lost 6 bases.

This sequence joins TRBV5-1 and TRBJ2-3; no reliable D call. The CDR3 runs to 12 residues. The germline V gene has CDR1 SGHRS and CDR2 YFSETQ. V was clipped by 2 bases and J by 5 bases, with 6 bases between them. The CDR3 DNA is TGCGCCAGCAGCTTCAGTCGAGATACGCAGTATTTT. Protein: CASSFSRDTQYF.

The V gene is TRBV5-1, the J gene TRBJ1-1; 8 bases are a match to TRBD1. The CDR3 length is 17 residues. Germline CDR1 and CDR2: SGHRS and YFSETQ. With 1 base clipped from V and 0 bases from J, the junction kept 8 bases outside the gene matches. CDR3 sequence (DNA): TGCGCCAGCAGCTTGAGGGGGGGACAGGATATGAACACTGAAGCTTTCTTT. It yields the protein CASSLRGGQDMNTEAFF.

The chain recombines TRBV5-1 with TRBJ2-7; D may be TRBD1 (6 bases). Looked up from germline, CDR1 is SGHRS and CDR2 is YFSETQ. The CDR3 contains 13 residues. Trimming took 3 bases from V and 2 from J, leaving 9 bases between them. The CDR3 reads CASSWDKTYEQYF. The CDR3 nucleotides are TGCGCCAGCAGCTGGGACAAAACCTACGAGCAGTACTTC.

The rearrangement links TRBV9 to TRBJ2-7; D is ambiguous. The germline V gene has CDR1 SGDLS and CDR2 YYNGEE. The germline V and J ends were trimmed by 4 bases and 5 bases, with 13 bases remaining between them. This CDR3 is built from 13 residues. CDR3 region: CASSPQVQDEQYF. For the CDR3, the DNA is TGTGCCAGCAGCCCCCAAGTCCAGGACGAGCAGTACTTC.

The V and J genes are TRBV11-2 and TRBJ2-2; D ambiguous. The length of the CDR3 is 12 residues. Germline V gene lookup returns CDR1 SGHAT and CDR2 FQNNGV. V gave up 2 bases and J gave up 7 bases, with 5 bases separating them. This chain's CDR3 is CASSLPGGELFF. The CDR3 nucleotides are TGTGCCAGCAGCTTACCGGGCGGGGAGCTGTTTTTT.

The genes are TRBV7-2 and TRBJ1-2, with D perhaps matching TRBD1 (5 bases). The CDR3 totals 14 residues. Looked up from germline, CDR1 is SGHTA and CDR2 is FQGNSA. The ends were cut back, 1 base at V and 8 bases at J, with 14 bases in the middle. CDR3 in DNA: TGTGCCAGCAGCTTAGGGCAGGGCTGGATGGGCTACACCTTC. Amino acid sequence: CASSLGQGWMGYTF.

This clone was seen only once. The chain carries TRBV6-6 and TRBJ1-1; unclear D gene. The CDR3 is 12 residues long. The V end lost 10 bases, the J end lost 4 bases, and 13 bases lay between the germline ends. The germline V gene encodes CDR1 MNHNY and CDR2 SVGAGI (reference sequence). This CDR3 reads CATTVWSTEAFF. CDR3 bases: TGTGCCACCACGGTCTGGAGCACTGAAGCTTTCTTT.

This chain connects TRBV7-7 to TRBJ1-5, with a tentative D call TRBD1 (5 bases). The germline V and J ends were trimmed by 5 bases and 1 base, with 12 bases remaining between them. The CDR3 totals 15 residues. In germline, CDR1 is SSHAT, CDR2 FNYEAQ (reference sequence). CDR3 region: CASSPGGLSNQPQHF. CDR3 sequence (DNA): TGTGCCAGCAGCCCCGGGGGGTTAAGCAATCAGCCCCAGCATTTT.

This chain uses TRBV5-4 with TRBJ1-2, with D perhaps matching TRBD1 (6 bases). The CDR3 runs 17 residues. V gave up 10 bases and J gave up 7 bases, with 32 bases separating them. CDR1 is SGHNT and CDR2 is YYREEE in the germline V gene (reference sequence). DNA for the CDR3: TGTGCCGGGGGGGCCGACGCCAGGTTTAGTGGGAGCGCTGGCTACACCTTC. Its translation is CAGGADARFSGSAGYTF.

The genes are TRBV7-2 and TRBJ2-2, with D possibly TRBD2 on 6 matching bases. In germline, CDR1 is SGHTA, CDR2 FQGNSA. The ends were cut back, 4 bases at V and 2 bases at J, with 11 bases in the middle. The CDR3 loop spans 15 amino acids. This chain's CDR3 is CASSSPGLNTGELFF. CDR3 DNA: TGTGCCAGCAGCTCGCCGGGACTTAACACCGGGGAGCTGTTTTTT.

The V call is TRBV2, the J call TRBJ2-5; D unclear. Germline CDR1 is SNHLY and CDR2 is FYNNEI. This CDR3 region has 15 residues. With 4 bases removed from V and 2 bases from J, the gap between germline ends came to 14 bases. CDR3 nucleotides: TGTGCCAGCAGTGGGTCTGGCAGAATACAAGAGACCCAGTACTTC. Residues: CASSGSGRIQETQYF.

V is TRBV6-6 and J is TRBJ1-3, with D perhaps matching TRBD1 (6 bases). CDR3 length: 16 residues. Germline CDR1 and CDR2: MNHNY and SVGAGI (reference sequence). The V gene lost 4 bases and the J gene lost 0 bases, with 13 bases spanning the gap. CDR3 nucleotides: TGTGCCAGCAGTTTCCCACAGGGCCCCTCTGGAAACACCATATATTTT. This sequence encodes CASSFPQGPSGNTIYF.

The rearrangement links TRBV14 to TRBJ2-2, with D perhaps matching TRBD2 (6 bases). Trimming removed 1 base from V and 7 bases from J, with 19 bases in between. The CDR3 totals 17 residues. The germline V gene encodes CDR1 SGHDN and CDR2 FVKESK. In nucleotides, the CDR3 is TGTGCCAGCAGCCAAGTCCGAGTCGGCGGGACGGGCGGGGAGCTGTTTTTT. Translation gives CASSQVRVGGTGGELFF.

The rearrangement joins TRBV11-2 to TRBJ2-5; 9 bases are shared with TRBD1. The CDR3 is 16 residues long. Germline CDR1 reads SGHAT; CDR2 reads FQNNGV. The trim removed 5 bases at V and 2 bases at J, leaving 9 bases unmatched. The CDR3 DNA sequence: TGTGCCAGCAGCGCCGGGACAGGGTCTTCTCAAGAGACCCAGTACTTC. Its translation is CASSAGTGSSQETQYF.